These 13 T cell receptor beta chains originate from one sample sequenced in a study of blood T cell repertoires in COVID-19 (dated by TCRdb to the early 2020s). Library preparation employed the immunoSEQ multiplex PCR assay. TCRdb mirrors the immuneACCESS table, restricted to in-frame sequences. Some clones are absent from its copies; in checked studies, under half trace to an unresolved V gene, and the reason for the others is unknown. The sample has roughly 190,000 clones on record, 84% of them singletons. Clones ranked in the top ten supply 5.1% of the sample. The sequencing sample was made of peripheral blood. The receptor source for this set is a woman in her sixties or seventies with active or convalescent COVID-19.

The V gene is TRBV6-5, the J gene TRBJ2-3; 10 bases align to TRBD2. CDR1 and CDR2 (germline): MNHEY, SVGAGI. The V and J ends lost 1 base and 7 bases, in that order; junction bases with no gene match: 8. This CDR3 region has 16 residues. The CDR3 DNA reads as TGTGCCAGCAGTTACTGGGCTAGCGGGAGTGCAAATACGCAGTATTTT. It encodes CASSYWASGSANTQYF.

This sequence joins TRBV6-5 and TRBJ2-2, with D uncertain. The germline V gene encodes CDR1 MNHEY and CDR2 SVGAGI. The CDR3 loop spans 14 amino acids. V was shortened by 6 bases and J by 3 bases, with 11 bases between the two germline ends. This chain's CDR3 is CASRRGAYTGELFF. Here the CDR3 DNA reads TGTGCCAGCAGGCGTGGAGCGTACACCGGGGAGCTGTTTTTT.

The chain recombines TRBV12-3 or TRBV12-4 with TRBJ2-7; D is possibly TRBD2 (6 bases). The V gene lost 7 bases and the J gene lost 3 bases, with 13 bases spanning the gap. The CDR3 contains 13 residues. CDR3: CASMFEGLYEQYF. CDR3 nucleotide sequence: TGTGCCAGCATGTTCGAGGGACTCTACGAGCAGTACTTC.

This clone was seen a handful of times. The chain uses TRBV6-5 and TRBJ1-1; a weak D match, TRBD1 (6 bases). The length of the CDR3 is 11 residues. Germline V CDR1 and CDR2: MNHEY, SVGAGI. V lost 8 bases, J lost 7 bases, and 11 bases lay in between. Here the CDR3 DNA reads TGTGCCAGCGCAAGGGGGTATGAAGCTTTCTTT. It codes for CASARGYEAFF.

The table lists this clone with a few counts. The chain couples TRBV27 to TRBJ2-2, with TRBD2 as a possible D gene (6 bases). The CDR3 totals 16 residues. Germline CDR1 MNHEY, CDR2 SMNVEV (reference sequence). V was trimmed by 5 bases and J by 3 bases, leaving 16 bases between them. CDR3 sequence: CASSTRDLGYTGELFF. As DNA, the CDR3 is TGTGCCAGCAGTACCCGGGACTTGGGGTACACCGGGGAGCTGTTTTTT.

The chain employs TRBV7-8 and TRBJ2-5; D may be TRBD2 (5 bases). The CDR3 contains 13 residues. Per the germline V gene, CDR1 is SGHVS and CDR2 is FQNEAQ. Deletions cut 5 bases from V and 3 bases from J, with 10 bases between. CDR3 nucleotides: TGTGCCAGCAGCCGGAGCGGCGAAGAGACCCAGTACTTC. Protein sequence: CASSRSGEETQYF.

The chain links TRBV9 to TRBJ2-1, with 7 bases aligning to TRBD2. Germline V gene data show CDR1 as SGDLS and CDR2 as YYNGEE. V shed 0 bases and J 0 bases; nucleotides not matched to a gene: 6. The CDR3 sequence is 17 residues long. CDR3 amino acids: CASSVVGRGSSYNEQFF. CDR3 nucleotide sequence: TGTGCCAGCAGCGTAGTTGGGAGGGGTAGCTCCTACAATGAGCAGTTCTTC.

The chain has TRBV4-1 and TRBJ1-4; TRBD1 aligns across 8 bases. Germline CDR1 is MGHRA and CDR2 is YSYEKL. This CDR3 region has 16 residues. V lost 0 bases to trimming and J lost 5 bases; unmatched junction nucleotides: 5. The CDR3 here is CASSQESQGANEKLFF. CDR3 DNA sequence: TGCGCCAGCAGCCAAGAAAGCCAGGGGGCGAATGAAAAACTGTTTTTT.

This clone showed up just once. The chain joins TRBV7-9 to TRBJ2-1; 8 bases align to TRBD2. This CDR3 spans 14 amino acids. The V gene's germline CDR1 is SEHNR and CDR2 FQNEAQ (reference sequence). With V trimmed by 4 bases and J by 6 bases, 5 bases remained unmatched. In DNA, the CDR3 is TGTGCCAGCAGCTCCCGGGAGGGGATCAATGAGCAGTTCTTC. Amino acids: CASSSREGINEQFF.

This clone appeared once. The CDR3 DNA reads as TGTGCCAGTAGTGGAAGGGACAACCTAAACACTGAAGCTTTCTTT. The encoded protein is CASSGRDNLNTEAFF. The rearrangement joins TRBV19 to TRBJ1-1, with D perhaps TRBD1 (6 bases). V dropped 5 bases and J dropped 2 bases, with 15 bases sitting between them. CDR3 length: 15 residues. Germline loops: CDR1 LNHDA, CDR2 SQIVND (reference sequence).

The J gene is TRBJ2-2, the V gene TRBV7-3; D is unresolved. The CDR3 consists of 13 residues. The V gene lost 6 bases and the J gene lost 1 base, with 6 bases spanning the gap. Germline-derived CDR1 and CDR2 are SGHTA and FQGTGA. The DNA of the CDR3 is TGTGCCAGCAGGCGAGAGAACACCGGGGAGCTGTTTTTT. Protein product: CASRRENTGELFF.

V usage is TRBV27 and J usage is TRBJ1-5; 8 bases match TRBD1. CDR1 MNHEY and CDR2 SMNVEV come from the germline V gene (reference sequence). The CDR3 is 14 amino acids. The junction had 1 base not matched to a gene; V was cut back by 6 bases and J by 0 bases. The CDR3 DNA follows: TGTGCCAGCAGACAGGGGGTTAGCAATCAGCCCCAGCATTTT. Its translation is CASRQGVSNQPQHF.

The chain is built from TRBV5-1 and TRBJ2-7, with no clear D. Germline assignment: CDR1 SGHRS and CDR2 YFSETQ. V lost 4 bases, J lost 3 bases, and 20 bases lay in between. This CDR3 region has 16 residues. The CDR3 nucleotides read TGCGCCAGCAGCAGATTACGAACTACTACTCACTACGAGCAGTACTTC. This gives the protein CASSRLRTTTHYEQYF.